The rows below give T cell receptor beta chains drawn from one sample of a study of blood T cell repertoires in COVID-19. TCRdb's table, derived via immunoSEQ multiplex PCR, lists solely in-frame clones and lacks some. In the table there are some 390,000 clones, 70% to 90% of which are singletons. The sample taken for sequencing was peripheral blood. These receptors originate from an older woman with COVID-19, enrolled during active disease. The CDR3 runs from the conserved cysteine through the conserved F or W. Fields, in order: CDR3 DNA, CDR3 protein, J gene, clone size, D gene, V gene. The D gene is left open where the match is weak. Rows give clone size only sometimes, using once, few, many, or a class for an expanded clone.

TGTGCCAGCAGCTCGGGTCCTTCTGGAAACACCATATATTTT | CASSSGPSGNTIYF | TRBJ1-3 | . | . | TRBV7-3
TGTGCCATCAGTGAGTCGGGAGGACAGGACTACGAGCAGTACTTC | CAISESGGQDYEQYF | TRBJ2-7 | once | . | TRBV10-3
TGTGCCAGCAGCCAGATCGGACAGGTCAGGGAGACCCAGTACTTC | CASSQIGQVRETQYF | TRBJ2-5 | . | TRBD1 | TRBV28
TGCGCCAGCAGCTTTACAGAGAAGGTCGCTGAAGCTTTCTTT | CASSFTEKVAEAFF | TRBJ1-1 | . | . | TRBV5-1
TGTGCCATCAGCGCGGGGAATGAAAAACTGTTTTTT | CAISAGNEKLFF | TRBJ1-4 | . | . | TRBV10-3
TGCGCCAGCTCCGTGAGACAGGGATACAATGAGCAGTTCTTC | CASSVRQGYNEQFF | TRBJ2-1 | . | TRBD1 | TRBV5-1
TGTGCCATCTCGTGGGGGGGGATAACACCCCTCCACTTT | CAISWGGITPLHF | TRBJ1-6 | . | . | TRBV5-4
TGCGCCAGCAGTGATCGGGGACAGGGTAGGGGAAACACCATATATTTT | CASSDRGQGRGNTIYF | TRBJ1-3 | . | TRBD1 | TRBV10-2
TGTGCCAGCTCCCCCTCGCGCGGGGCAGGTAGGACTGAAGCTTTCTTT | CASSPSRGAGRTEAFF | TRBJ1-1 | . | . | TRBV18
TGTGCCAGCAGTTTGAGTGCGGGACTAGCCTACGAGCAGTACTTC | CASSLSAGLAYEQYF | TRBJ2-7 | . | TRBD2 | TRBV28
TGTGCCAGCAGCTCGGCGGCAGGGAGGTCCTACGAGCAGTACTTC | CASSSAAGRSYEQYF | TRBJ2-7 | . | . | TRBV7-8
TGTGCTAGTGGTTTCCAGGGTGGGACAGATACGCAGTATTTT | CASGFQGGTDTQYF | TRBJ2-3 | . | . | TRBV12-5